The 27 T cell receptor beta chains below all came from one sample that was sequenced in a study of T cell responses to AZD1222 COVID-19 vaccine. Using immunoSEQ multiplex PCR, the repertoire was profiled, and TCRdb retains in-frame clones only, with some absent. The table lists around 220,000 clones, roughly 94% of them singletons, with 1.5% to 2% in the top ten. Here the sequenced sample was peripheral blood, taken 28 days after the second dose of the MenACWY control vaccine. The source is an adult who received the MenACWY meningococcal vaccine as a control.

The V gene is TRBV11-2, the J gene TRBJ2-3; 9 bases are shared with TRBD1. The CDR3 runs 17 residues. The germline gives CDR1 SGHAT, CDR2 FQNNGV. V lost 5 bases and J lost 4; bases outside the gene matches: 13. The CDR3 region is CASSLLGTGNFADTQYF. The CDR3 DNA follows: TGTGCCAGCAGCCTGCTCGGGACAGGGAATTTTGCAGATACGCAGTATTTT.

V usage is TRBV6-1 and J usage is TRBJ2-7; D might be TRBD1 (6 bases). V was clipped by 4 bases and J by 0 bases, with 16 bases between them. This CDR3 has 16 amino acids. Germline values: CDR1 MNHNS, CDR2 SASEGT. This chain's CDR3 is CASSVWSGTISYEQYF. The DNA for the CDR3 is TGTGCCAGCAGTGTGTGGTCGGGGACAATCTCCTACGAGCAGTACTTC.

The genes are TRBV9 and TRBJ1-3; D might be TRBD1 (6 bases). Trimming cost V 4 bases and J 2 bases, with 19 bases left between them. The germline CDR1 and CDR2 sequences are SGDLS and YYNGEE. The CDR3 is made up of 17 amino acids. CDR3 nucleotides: TGTGCCAGCAGCCTAGATGGACAGTCCCTCACTGGAAACACCATATATTTT. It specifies CASSLDGQSLTGNTIYF. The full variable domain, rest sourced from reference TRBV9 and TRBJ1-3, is DSGVTQTPKHLITATGQRVTLRCSPRSGDLSVYWYQQSLDQGLQFLIQYYNGEERAKGNILERFSAQQFPDLHSELNLSSLELGDSALYFCASSLDGQSLTGNTIYFGEGSWLTVV.

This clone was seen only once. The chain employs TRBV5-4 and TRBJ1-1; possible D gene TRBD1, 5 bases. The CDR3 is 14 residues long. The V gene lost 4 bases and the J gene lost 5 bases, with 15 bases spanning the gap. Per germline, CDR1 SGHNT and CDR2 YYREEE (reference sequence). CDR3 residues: CASSEKGAGTEAFF. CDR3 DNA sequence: TGTGCCAGCAGCGAGAAGGGTGCAGGGACTGAAGCTTTCTTT.

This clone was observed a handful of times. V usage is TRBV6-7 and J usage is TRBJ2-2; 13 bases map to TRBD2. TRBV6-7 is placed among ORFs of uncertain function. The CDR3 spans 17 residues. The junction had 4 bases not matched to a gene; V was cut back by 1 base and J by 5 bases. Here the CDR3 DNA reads TGTGCCAGCAGTTACTTCCAGGGACTAGCGGGAACCGGGGAGCTGTTTTTT. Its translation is CASSYFQGLAGTGELFF.

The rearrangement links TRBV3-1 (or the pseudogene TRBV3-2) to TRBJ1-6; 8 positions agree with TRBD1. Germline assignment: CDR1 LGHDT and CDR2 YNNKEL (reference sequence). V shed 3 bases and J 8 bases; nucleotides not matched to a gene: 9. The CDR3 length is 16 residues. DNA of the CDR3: TGTGCCAGCAGCCAGGGGACAGGCTATTTGGATTCACCCCTCCACTTT. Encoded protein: CASSQGTGYLDSPLHF.

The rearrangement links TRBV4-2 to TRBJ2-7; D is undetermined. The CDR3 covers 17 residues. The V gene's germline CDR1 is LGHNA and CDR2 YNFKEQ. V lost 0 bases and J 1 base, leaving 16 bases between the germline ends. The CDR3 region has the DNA TGTGCCAGCAGCCAAGAGTCTAGTCCGGACGTTTCCTACGAGCAGTACTTC. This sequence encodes CASSQESSPDVSYEQYF.

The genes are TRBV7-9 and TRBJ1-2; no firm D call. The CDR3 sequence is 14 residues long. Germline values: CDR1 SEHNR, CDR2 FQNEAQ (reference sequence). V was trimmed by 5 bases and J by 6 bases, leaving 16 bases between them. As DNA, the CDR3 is TGTGCCAGCAGCCCCACCGGAATAGGGAATGGCTACACCTTC. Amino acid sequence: CASSPTGIGNGYTF.

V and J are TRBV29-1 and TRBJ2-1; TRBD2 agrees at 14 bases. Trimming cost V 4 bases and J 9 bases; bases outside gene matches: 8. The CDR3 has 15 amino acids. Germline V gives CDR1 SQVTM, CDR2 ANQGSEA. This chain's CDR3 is CSVGRLAGGLGEQFF. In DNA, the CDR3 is TGCAGCGTTGGTCGACTAGCGGGGGGGCTAGGTGAGCAGTTCTTC.

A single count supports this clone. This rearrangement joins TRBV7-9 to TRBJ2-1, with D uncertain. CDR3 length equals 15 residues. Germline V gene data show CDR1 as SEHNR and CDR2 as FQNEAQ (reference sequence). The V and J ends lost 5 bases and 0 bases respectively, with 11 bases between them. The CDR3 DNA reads TGTGCCAGCAGCCCCCGACGGAGCTCCTACAATGAGCAGTTCTTC. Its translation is CASSPRRSSYNEQFF. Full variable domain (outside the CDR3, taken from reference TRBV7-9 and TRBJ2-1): DTGVSQNPRHKITKRGQNVTFRCDPISEHNRLYWYRQTLGQGPEFLTYFQNEAQLEKSRLLSDRFSAERPKGSFSTLEIQRTEQGDSAMYLCASSPRRSSYNEQFFGPGTRLTVL.

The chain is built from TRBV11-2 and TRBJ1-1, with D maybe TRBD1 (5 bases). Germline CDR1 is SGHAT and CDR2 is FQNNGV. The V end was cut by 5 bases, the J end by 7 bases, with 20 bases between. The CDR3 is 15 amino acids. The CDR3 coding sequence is TGTGCCAGCAGCGGACGCGATCAGGGTCTCATTGAAGCTTTCTTT. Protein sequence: CASSGRDQGLIEAFF.

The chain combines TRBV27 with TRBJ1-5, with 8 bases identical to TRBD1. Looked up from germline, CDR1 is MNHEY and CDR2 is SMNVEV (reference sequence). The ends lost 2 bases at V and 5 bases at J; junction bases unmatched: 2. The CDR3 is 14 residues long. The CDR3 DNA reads TGTGCCAGCAGTTTACAGGGGGCCGATCAGCCCCAGCATTTT. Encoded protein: CASSLQGADQPQHF.

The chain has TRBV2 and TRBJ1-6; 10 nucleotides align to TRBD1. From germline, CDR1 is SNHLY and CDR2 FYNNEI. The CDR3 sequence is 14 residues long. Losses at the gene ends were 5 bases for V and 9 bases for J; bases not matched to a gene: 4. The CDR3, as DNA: TGTGCCAGCAGTCTCGGACAGGGGGGTTCACCCCTCCACTTT. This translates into CASSLGQGGSPLHF. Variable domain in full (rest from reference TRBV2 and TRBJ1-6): EPEVTQTPSHQVTQMGQEVILRCVPISNHLYFYWYRQILGQKVEFLVSFYNNEISEKSEIFDDQFSVERPDGSNFTLKIRSTKLEDSAMYFCASSLGQGGSPLHFGNGTRLTVT.

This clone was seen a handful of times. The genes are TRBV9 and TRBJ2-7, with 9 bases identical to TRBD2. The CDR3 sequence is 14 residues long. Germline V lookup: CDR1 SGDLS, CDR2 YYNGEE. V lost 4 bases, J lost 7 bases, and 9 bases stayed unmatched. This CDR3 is CASSPGVAGVEQYF. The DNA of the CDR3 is TGTGCCAGCAGCCCCGGTGTAGCGGGGGTTGAGCAGTACTTC.

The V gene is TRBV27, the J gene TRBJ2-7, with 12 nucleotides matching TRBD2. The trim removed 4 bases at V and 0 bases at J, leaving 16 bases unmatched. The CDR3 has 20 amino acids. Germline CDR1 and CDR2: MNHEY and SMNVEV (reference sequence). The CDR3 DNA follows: TGTGCCAGCAGTTCGTACCCTCTAGCGGGAGGGCCCCGGAGCTCCTACGAGCAGTACTTC. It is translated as CASSSYPLAGGPRSSYEQYF.

The CDR3 sequence is CASSQAYEQYF. DNA of the CDR3: TGTGCCAGCAGCCAAGCGTACGAGCAGTACTTC. The J gene is TRBJ2-7, the V gene TRBV14; D gene uncertain. Germline V CDR1 and CDR2: SGHDN, FVKESK. V was shortened by 1 base and J by 4 bases, with 2 bases between the two germline ends. This CDR3 has 11 amino acids. Together with reference TRBV14 and TRBJ2-7, the CDR3 gives the full variable domain: EAGVTQFPSHSVIEKGQTVTLRCDPISGHDNLYWYRRVMGKEIKFLLHFVKESKQDESGMPNNRFLAERTGGTYSTLKVQPAELEDSGVYFCASSQAYEQYFGPGTRLTVT.

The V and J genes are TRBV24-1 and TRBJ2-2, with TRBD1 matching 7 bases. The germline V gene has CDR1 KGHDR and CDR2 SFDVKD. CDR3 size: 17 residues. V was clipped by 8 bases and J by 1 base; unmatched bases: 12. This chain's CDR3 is CATTPGERTGNTGELFF. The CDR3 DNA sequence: TGTGCCACCACCCCTGGTGAGAGGACAGGGAACACCGGGGAGCTGTTTTTT.

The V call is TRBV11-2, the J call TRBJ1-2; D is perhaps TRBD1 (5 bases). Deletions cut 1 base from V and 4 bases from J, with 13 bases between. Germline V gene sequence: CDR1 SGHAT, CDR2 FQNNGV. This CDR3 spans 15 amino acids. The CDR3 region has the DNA TGTGCCAGCAGCTTAGTTGGGGCCGTCGGCTATGGCTACACCTTC. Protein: CASSLVGAVGYGYTF.

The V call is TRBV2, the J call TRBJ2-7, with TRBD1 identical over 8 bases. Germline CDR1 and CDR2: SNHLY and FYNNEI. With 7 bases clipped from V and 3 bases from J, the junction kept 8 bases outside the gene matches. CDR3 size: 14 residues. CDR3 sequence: CASNLRQGNYEQYF. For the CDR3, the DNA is TGTGCCAGCAACCTAAGACAGGGGAACTACGAGCAGTACTTC.

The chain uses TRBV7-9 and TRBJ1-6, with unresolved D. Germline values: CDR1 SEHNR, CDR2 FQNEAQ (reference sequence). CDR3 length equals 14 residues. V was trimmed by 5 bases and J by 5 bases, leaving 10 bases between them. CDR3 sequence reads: CASSNPPNNSPLHF. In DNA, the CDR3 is TGTGCCAGCAGCAATCCCCCGAATAATTCACCCCTCCACTTT.

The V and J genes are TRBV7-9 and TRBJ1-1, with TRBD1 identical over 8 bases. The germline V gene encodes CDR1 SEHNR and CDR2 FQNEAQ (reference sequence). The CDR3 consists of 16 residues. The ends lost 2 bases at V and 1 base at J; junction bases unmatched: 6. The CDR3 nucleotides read TGTGCCAGCAGCTTATTCCGGGACAGGAGGAACACTGAAGCTTTCTTT. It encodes CASSLFRDRRNTEAFF.

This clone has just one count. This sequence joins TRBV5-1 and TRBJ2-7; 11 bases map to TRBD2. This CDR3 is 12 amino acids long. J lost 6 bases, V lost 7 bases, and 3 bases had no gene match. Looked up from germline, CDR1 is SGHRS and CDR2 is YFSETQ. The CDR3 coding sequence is TGCGCCAGCTTTACTAGCGGGAGCGAGCAGTACTTC. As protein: CASFTSGSEQYF.

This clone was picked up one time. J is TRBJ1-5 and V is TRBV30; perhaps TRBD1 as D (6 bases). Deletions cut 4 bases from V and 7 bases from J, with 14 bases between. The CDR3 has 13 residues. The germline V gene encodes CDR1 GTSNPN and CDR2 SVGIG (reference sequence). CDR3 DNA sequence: TGTGCCTGGACGGGGGGCGCGGGGCAGCCCCAGCATTTT. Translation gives CAWTGGAGQPQHF.

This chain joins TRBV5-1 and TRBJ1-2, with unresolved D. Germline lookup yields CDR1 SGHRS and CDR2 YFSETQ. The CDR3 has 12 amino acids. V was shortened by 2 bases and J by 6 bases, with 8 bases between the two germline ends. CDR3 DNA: TGCGCCAGCAGCTTTGGGTTCGATGGCTACACCTTC. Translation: CASSFGFDGYTF.

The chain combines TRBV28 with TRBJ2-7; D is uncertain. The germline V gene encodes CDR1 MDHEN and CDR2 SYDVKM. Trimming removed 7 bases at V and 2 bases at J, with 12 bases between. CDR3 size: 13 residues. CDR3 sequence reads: CASNIRFTYEQYF. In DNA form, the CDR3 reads TGTGCCAGCAATATACGGTTCACCTACGAGCAGTACTTC.

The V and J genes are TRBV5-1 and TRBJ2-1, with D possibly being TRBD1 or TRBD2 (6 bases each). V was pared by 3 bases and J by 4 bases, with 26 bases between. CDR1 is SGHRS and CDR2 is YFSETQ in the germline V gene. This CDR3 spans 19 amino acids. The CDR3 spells CASSYPLGAGSLTYNEQFF. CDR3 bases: TGCGCCAGCAGCTACCCCCTGGGGGCGGGGTCCCTTACGTACAATGAGCAGTTCTTC.

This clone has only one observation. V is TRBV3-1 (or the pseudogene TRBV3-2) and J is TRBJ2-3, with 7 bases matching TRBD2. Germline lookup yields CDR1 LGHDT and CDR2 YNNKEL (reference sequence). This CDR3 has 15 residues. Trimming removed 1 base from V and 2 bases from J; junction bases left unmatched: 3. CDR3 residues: CASSQGAGFTDTQYF. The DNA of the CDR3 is TGTGCCAGCAGCCAAGGAGCGGGGTTCACAGATACGCAGTATTTT.